This T cell receptor (beta chain) was identified during a study of Graves' ophthalmopathy and Graves' hyperthyroidism. Overall study: Peripheral blood (taken before any treatment) was collected at initial diagnosis.

A remark on this clonotype: A much bigger clone sits one base away, suggesting this may be a read error.

V gave up 3 bases and J gave up 3 bases; unmatched junction bases: 5. Germline CDR1 DFQATT, CDR2 SNEGSKA (reference sequence). CDR3 length: 14 amino acids. The authors amplified TCR beta CDR3 regions from RNA transcripts. First-round RT-PCR with HTBI primers preceded a second-round multiplex PCR. TCRdb used MiXCR to reprocess the multiplex PCR reads, holding one entry per CDR3 protein. This sample yields approximately 700,000 distinct CDR3 sequences, of which over 40% are seen a single time; 3% to 3.5% belongs to the top ten. This sequence joins TRBV20-1 and TRBJ2-7; 10 nucleotides align to TRBD1. Sequencing was carried out using peripheral blood. The clonotype was recovered from an adult man with Graves' ophthalmopathy. CDR3 coding DNA: TGCAGTGCTAGTCCCGGGACAGGGGACTACGAGCAGTACTTC. It translates to CSASPGTGDYEQYF.